The text below deals with one TCR beta chain. There are a few counts of this clone. It has no known antigen specificity. Base-call qualities are not available, and no considerably larger clone is one nucleotide away. This entry belongs to a study of cytomegalovirus exposure and HLA in healthy donors (dated by TCRdb to the late 2010s). As for the study more broadly: According to an earlier analysis of 587 of the donors, about 170 million T cells yielded over 100 million unique TCR beta sequences and approximately 300 Gb of sequence data. An early release covering about 600 HLA-typed donors comprised about 300 gigabases of sequencing data and around 86 million unique TCR sequences. Of the roughly 420 genotyped donors, approximately 80% were placed in the genetic ancestry cluster associated with self-reported Caucasian donors. The aim of the study was to test whether cataloging public T cell receptors could identify signatures of past pathogen exposure. The T cell repertoires of 666 subjects were profiled by immunosequencing and related to cytomegalovirus serostatus. A separate validation cohort of more than 100 different subjects was used in addition to the roughly 700-subject first cohort. To predict cytomegalovirus infection status, the study combined high-throughput TCR immunosequencing, statistical association of individual TCRs with disease status, and machine learning. A later analysis re-analyzed previously published TCR beta repertoires from 500 to 700 donors and added high-resolution HLA genotyping to study TCR occurrence patterns. Rather than drawing on any new phenotypic data, the later analysis identified candidate immune exposures from TCR beta sequences and the way those sequences occurred across donors. An earlier analysis of nearly 600 of the donors applied high-throughput TCR beta sequencing to assess whether each TCR beta V gene segment acted as functional or pseudogenic. Donor age, sex, ethnicity and CMV serostatus were compiled together with the repertoire data. Genome-wide SNP genotypes for about 60% of the 666 donors were used in a later genetic analysis, which treated that subset as a discovery cohort. Every repertoire in the discovery cohort had been generated on one and the same sequencing platform. Both class I and class II loci were covered by HLA typing, at four-digit resolution. The number of typed donors differed by locus: roughly 620-640 for A, B, C, DRB1 and DQB1; 522 for DQA1; 606 for DPA1; and 400 to 480 for DPB1. Roughly 5 DR-DQ haplotypes were handled as single units for association and clustering, since linkage in the cohort was strong. Across about 380 genotyped donors of the cohort, an average of roughly 250,000 unique TCR beta nucleotide sequences per donor were sequenced, and roughly 20% of those sequences were non-productive. Results the study describes overall, beyond this receptor: A further reported finding was that TCR beta sequences accurately predicted the HLA-A and HLA-B alleles for most subjects in the first cohort. The 87-base-pair reads could not distinguish some IMGT-functional V segments, including TRBV6-2 and TRBV6-3, so those segments were excluded. In a later analysis, more than 15,000 TCR beta sequences were associated with specific HLA alleles at a false discovery rate of 0.05. The classifier was reported to diagnose cytomegalovirus status with high specificity and sensitivity in both the original cohort and the validation cohort. According to a later analysis, most CMV-associated TCR beta chains appeared to be HLA-restricted, and the HLA associations seemed to be driven largely by CMV exposure. When HLA alleles, especially DR and DQ, strongly co-occurred, attributing TCR associations to individual alleles was difficult. Compared with the approximately 720-donor mean, donors in an Asian-associated ancestry cluster had fewer N-insertions in productive TCRs, according to a later genetic analysis. A few of the identified cytomegalovirus-associated TCR beta chains were confirmed in vitro to be specific for cytomegalovirus antigens. Linkage disequilibrium might explain the correlated functional status among segregating V segments, but an unknown experimental factor could not be excluded. This cohort had only TCR beta chains sequenced, and the lack of alpha or paired-chain data limited which features could be detected. The authors suggested that the approach could potentially be extended to other disease states and immunological phenotypes. Across donors, most TCR sequences were observed very rarely, whereas some public TCRs were present in many individuals. Broadly in line with IMGT annotations, most TCR beta V segments showed up in productive rearrangements about 90% or about 30% of the time in an earlier analysis of around 550 of the donors. A later analysis found that TCR association rates varied across HLA loci, with DRB1 alleles showing the most associated TCRs and HLA-C alleles the fewest. Because HLA typing was unavailable for some donors at each locus, only the typed subset was used in association tests. In a later analysis, HLA-associated TCR beta chains showed more clonal expansion and lower generation probabilities than non-associated chains that were equally common. A group of highly shared sequence variants was considered likely to be a technical artifact of the sequencing pipeline. Immune exposure information for the cohort was limited to CMV serostatus. Sequencing depth was assumed to be roughly uniform across donors in the presence/absence analyses, though that assumption may not hold. The earlier analysis of 587 of the donors excluded seventeen rarely observed V segments, including chromosome 9 orphons, because counts were too low. In the study, some 160 TCR beta chains were listed as associated with cytomegalovirus. Several of the top co-occurrence clusters appeared to be linked to parvovirus B19, influenza, CMV and Epstein-Barr virus, according to a later analysis. In a later genetic analysis, a missense DCLRE1C variant was associated with V-gene and J-gene trimming of TCR beta chains, and the association was replicated in an independent cohort.

The method was the immunoSEQ multiplex PCR assay. For the multiplex PCR, a mixture combining 60 forward primers for TCR Vbeta segments and 13 reverse primers for TCR Jbeta segments was used. The CDR3 region of rearranged TCR beta genes was amplified from genomic DNA with a multiplex PCR assay. The Illumina HiSeq System was used to sequence the amplified TCR beta libraries as 87-base-pair reads. Turning to the authors' computational methods: A later analysis tallied roughly 78 million unique TCR beta chains across the 640 or so repertoires, and some 10 million of those chains were shared by two or more donors. Raw reads were error-corrected and collapsed into unique sequences with a nearest-neighbor algorithm that merged closely related sequences to remove PCR and sequencing errors. To assign V, D and J gene segments, CDR3 sequences were aligned to IMGT reference sequences. For a sequence to be retained, a match of at least six nucleotides was required to both a V gene segment and a J gene segment. Rearrangements were called productive when the CDR3 lacked stop codons and stayed in frame with V and J; all others were non-productive. CDR3 was defined by IMGT convention, running from the second conserved V-encoded cysteine to the conserved J-encoded phenylalanine. Sequences without an unambiguous match to a single V gene segment were excluded from the earlier analysis of about 640 of the donors. An earlier analysis of 500 to 600 of the donors classified V segments as functional when productive rearrangements were above 56.7% and as segregating when the standard deviation between donors was above 5%. To diagnose cytomegalovirus status from the catalog of TCR beta chain sequences, a statistical classification framework was built. A later analysis assigned V and J genes by comparing TCR nucleotide sequences with IMGT/GENE-DB human TR gene sequences. A later analysis assigned CDR3 sequences and most-parsimonious VDJ recombination scenarios with the TCRdist pipeline. In a later analysis, each TCR beta chain was defined by its CDR3 amino acid sequence together with its V-gene family, and reads lacking a unique V-gene family were excluded. To address suspected cross-contamination and a sequencing artifact, a later analysis removed around 600 highly shared, low-generation-probability nucleotide sequences. A later analysis calculated a clonal expansion index for each public chain from normalized within-repertoire ranks of inferred template counts. In a later analysis, generation probabilities were computed with a VDJ recombination model fitted to out-of-frame rearrangements, and the resulting probabilities were checked against IGoR. A later analysis scored TCR-TCR, TCR-HLA and TCR-CMV co-occurrence with hypergeometric tests, applying a repertoire-size bias correction to TCR pairs. To estimate false discovery rates, a later analysis permuted the HLA or CMV assignments 20 times. A later analysis grouped co-occurring TCRs with DBSCAN, adding TCRdist sequence similarity when clustering within HLA-allele-positive subsets. For co-occurrence clustering, repertoires with fewer than 30,000 or more than 120,000 public chains were excluded, along with four to six repertoires with anomalous nucleotide sharing. TCRdb holds this immuneACCESS table with in-frame rearrangements only. Some clones are missing; in checked studies, unresolved V genes explain under half, and the rest has no known cause. V and J calls and clone size are given by that table; D and trimming were obtained from the DNA. In this sample the table shows some 100,000 clones, around two thirds of which occur a single time. The ten largest make up about 2% of the sample.

Relative to germline, V is 5 bases shorter and J is 5 bases shorter, with 9 bases between their ends. As encoded in the germline V gene, CDR1 is LGHNA while CDR2 is YNFKEQ. The CDR3 goes from the cysteine to the phenylalanine over 13 residues. Only the CDR3 DNA stays, 39 bases, in frame from base 1. The cohort consisted of some 670 healthy bone marrow donors. At the time of sampling, all cohort members were nominally healthy, though unrecorded immune exposures were likely present. Of the approximately 620 cohort members, around 300 had a positive CMV serostatus and about 350 had a negative one, while no CMV serostatus was recorded for the donor. Each donor provided a peripheral blood sample, and peripheral blood mononuclear cells were used for TCR beta sequencing. The Qiagen DNeasy Blood Extraction Kit was used to extract genomic DNA from the blood cell samples.

The receptor's source is a human donor in good health. Sample: PBMCs. The chain joins TRBV4-2 to TRBJ2-2; the D segment could be TRBD1, given 6 matching bases. CDR3 loop: CASSSTGTGELFF. The DNA is as follows: TGTGCCAGCAGCTCAACAGGGACCGGGGAGCTGTTTTTT.